This T cell receptor beta chain was observed in a study of cytomegalovirus exposure and HLA in healthy donors. Regarding the study as a whole: Analyzed later, most CMV-associated TCR beta chains appeared HLA-restricted.

The CDR3 totals 16 residues. Germline trimming cut 6 bases from V and 2 bases from J; bases unmatched to any gene: 3. CDR1 is SEHNR and CDR2 is FQNEAQ in the germline V gene (reference sequence). PCR involved 60 Vbeta and 13 Jbeta primers. Sequencing used immunoSEQ multiplex PCR; TCRdb keeps in-frame clones, though not all of them. The table has around 210,000 clones, 70% to 80% seen once. As for this clone: Its antigen is not known.

This receptor was identified in a male donor in good health and CMV-seropositive. This chain connects TRBV7-9 to TRBJ2-6, with 11 bases lining up with TRBD2. The sequencing input was PBMCs. The CDR3 DNA follows: TGTGCCAGCAGTTCGACTAGCGGGGCTGGGGCCAACGTCCTGACTTTC. Translation gives CASSSTSGAGANVLTF.